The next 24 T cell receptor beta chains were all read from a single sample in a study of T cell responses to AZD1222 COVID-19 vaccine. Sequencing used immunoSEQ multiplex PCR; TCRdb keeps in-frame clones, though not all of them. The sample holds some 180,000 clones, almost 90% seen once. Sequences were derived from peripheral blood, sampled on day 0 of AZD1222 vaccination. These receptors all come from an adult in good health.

The CDR3 bases are TGTGCCAGCTTCTTTGGGGGGGCAGGAACTGAAGCTTTCTTT. The encoded protein is CASFFGGAGTEAFF. J is TRBJ1-1 and V is TRBV27, with D perhaps matching TRBD1 (6 bases). Trimming removed 8 bases at V and 5 bases at J, with 18 bases between. The CDR3 contains 14 residues. Looked up from germline, CDR1 is MNHEY and CDR2 is SMNVEV (reference sequence).

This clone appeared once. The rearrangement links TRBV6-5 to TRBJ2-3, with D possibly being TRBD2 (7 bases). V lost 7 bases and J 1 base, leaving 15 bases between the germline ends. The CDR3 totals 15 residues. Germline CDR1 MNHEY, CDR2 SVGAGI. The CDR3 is CASMGAGEGTDTQYF. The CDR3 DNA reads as TGTGCCAGCATGGGGGCGGGAGAGGGCACAGATACGCAGTATTTT.

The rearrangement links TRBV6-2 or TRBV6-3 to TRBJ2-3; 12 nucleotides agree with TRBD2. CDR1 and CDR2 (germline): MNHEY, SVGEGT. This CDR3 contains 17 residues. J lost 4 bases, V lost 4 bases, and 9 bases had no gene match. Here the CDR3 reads CASSLTSGGRRADTQYF. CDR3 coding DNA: TGTGCCAGCAGTTTGACTAGCGGGGGAAGACGTGCAGATACGCAGTATTTT.

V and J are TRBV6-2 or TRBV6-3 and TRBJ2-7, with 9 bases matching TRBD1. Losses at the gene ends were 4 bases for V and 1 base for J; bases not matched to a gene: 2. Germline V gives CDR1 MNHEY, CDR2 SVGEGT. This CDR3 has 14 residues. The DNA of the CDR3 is TGTGCCAGCAGTTCCGGGACAGGGTCCTACGAGCAGTACTTC. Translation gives CASSSGTGSYEQYF.

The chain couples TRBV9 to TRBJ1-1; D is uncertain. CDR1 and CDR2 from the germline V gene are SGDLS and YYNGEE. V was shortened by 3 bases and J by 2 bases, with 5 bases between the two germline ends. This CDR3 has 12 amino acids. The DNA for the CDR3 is TGTGCCAGCAGCGAGGGAAACACTGAAGCTTTCTTT. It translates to CASSEGNTEAFF.

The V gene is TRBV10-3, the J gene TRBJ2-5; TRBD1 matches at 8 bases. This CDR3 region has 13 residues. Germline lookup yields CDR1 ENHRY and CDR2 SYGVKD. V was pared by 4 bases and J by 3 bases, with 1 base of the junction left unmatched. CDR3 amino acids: CAISVDREETQYF. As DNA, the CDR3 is TGTGCCATCAGTGTGGACAGGGAAGAGACCCAGTACTTC.

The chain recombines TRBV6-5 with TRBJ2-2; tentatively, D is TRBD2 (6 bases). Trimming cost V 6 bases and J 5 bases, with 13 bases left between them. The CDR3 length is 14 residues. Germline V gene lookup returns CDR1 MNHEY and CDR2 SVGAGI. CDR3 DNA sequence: TGTGCCAGCAGGGGACTCCAGCGGACCGGGGAGCTGTTTTTT. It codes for CASRGLQRTGELFF.

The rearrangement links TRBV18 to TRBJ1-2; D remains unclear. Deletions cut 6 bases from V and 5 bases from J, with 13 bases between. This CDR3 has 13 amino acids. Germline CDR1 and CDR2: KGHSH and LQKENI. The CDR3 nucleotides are TGTGCCAGCTCGACCGGGCAGAATTATGGCTACACCTTC. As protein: CASSTGQNYGYTF. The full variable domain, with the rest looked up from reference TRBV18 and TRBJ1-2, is NAGVMQNPRHLVRRRGQEARLRCSPMKGHSHVYWYRQLPEEGLKFMVYLQKENIIDESGMPKERFSAEFPKEGPSILRIQQVVRGDSAAYFCASSTGQNYGYTFGSGTRLTVV.

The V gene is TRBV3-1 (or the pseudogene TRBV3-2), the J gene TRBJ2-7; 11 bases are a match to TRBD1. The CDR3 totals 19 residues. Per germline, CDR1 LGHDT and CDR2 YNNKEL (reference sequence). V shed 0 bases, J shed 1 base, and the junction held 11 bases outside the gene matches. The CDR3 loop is CASSQEDGADRGPSYEQYF. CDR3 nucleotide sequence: TGTGCCAGCAGCCAAGAGGATGGGGCGGACAGGGGGCCTTCCTACGAGCAGTACTTC.

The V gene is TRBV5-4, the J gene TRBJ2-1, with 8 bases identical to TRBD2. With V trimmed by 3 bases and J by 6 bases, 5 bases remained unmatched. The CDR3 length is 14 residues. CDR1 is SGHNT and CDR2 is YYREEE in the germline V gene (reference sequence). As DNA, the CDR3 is TGTGCCAGCAGCTCCGGACTAGCACGCAATGAGCAGTTCTTC. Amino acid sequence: CASSSGLARNEQFF. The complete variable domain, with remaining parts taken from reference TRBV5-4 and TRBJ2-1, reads ETGVTQSPTHLIKTRGQQVTLRCSSQSGHNTVSWYQQALGQGPQFIFQYYREEENGRGNFPPRFSGLQFPNYSSELNVNALELDDSALYLCASSSGLARNEQFFGPGTRLTVL.

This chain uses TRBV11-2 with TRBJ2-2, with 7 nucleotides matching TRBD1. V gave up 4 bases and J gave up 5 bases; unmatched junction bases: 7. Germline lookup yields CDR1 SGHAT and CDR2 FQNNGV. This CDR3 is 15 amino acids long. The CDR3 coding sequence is TGTGCCAGCAGCTCGCCGAGGGGGCGGACCGGGGAGCTGTTTTTT. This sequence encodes CASSSPRGRTGELFF.

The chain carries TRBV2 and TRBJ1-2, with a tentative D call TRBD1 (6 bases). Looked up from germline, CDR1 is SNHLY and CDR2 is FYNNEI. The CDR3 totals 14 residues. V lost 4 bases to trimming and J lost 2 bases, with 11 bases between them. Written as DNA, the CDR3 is TGTGCCAGCAGTGTGGACAGTCAGAACTATGGCTACACCTTC. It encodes CASSVDSQNYGYTF.

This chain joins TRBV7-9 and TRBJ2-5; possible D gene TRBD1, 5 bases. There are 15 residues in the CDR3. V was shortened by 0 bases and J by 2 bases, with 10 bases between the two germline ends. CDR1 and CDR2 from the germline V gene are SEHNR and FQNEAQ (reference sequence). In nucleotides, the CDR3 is TGTGCCAGCAGCTTAGCGGGGCTGGGACAAGAGACCCAGTACTTC. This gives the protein CASSLAGLGQETQYF.

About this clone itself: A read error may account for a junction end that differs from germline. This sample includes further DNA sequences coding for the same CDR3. Here the CDR3 reads CASSLEGASNQPQHF. CDR3 bases: TGTGCCAGCAGCTTGGAGGGGGCGAGCAATCAGCCCCAGCATTTT. This chain uses TRBV5-1 with TRBJ1-5; 7 bases are a match to TRBD1. CDR3 size: 15 residues. CDR1 is SGHRS and CDR2 is YFSETQ in the germline V gene. The whole variable domain, filled in from reference TRBV5-1 and TRBJ1-5, reads KAGVTQTPRYLIKTRGQQVTLSCSPISGHRSVSWYQQTPGQGLQFLFEYFSETQRNKGNFPGRFSGRQFSNSRSEMNVSTLELGDSALYLCASSLEGASNQPQHFGDGTRLSIL.

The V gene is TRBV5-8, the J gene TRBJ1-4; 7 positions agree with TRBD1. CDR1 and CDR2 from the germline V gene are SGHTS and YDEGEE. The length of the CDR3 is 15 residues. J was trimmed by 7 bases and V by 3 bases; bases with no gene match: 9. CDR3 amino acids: CASSYPTGNSEKLFF. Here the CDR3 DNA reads TGTGCCAGCAGCTACCCGACAGGGAACTCTGAAAAACTGTTTTTT.

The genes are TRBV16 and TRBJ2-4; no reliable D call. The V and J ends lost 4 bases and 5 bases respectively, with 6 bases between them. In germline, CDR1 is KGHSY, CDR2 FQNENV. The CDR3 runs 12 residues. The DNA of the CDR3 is TGTGCCAGCAGCCCCCCCCAAAACATTCAGTACTTC. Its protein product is CASSPPQNIQYF.

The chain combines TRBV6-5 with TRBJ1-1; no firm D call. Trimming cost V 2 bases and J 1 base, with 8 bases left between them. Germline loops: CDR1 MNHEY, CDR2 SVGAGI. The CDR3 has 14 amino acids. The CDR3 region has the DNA TGTGCCAGCAGTTACAGGAAGACGAACACTGAAGCTTTCTTT. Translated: CASSYRKTNTEAFF.

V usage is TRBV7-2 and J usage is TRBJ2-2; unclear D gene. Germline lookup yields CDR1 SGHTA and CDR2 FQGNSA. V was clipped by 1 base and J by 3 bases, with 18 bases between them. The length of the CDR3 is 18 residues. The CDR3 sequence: CASSLVGWELSYTGELFF. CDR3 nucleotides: TGTGCCAGCAGCTTAGTTGGGTGGGAACTATCCTACACCGGGGAGCTGTTTTTT.

The CDR3 loop is CASSQGTGTYEQYF. The CDR3 DNA sequence: TGCGCCAGCAGCCAGGGGACAGGAACCTACGAGCAGTACTTC. V gene TRBV4-3 combines with J gene TRBJ2-7; 8 bases are shared with TRBD1. The germline CDR1 and CDR2 sequences are LGHNA and YSLEER. This CDR3 has 14 residues. The V gene end was trimmed by 3 bases and the J gene end by 2 bases; junction bases not matched to a gene: 3.

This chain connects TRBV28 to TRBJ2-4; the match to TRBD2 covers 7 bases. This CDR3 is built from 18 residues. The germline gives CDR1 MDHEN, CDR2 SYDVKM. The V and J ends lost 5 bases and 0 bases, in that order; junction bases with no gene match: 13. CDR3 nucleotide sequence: TGTGCCAGCAGTCCACTCGGGGGAGGGATACTAGCCAAAAACATTCAGTACTTC. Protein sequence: CASSPLGGGILAKNIQYF.

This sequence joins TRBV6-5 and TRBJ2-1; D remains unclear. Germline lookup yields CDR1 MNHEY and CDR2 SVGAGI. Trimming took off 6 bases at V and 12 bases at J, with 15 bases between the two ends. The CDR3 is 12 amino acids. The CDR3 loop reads CASRSRRGPQFF. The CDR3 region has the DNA TGTGCCAGCAGGTCCCGGAGAGGCCCGCAGTTCTTC.

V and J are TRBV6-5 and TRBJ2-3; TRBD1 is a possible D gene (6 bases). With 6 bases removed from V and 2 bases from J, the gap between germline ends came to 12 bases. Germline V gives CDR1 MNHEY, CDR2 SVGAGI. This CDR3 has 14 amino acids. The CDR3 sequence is CASSRTASTDTQYF. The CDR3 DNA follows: TGTGCCAGCAGCCGGACAGCGTCCACAGATACGCAGTATTTT.

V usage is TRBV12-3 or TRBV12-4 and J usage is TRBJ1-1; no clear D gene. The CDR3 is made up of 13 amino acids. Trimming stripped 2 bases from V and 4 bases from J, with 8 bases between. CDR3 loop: CASSLREGTEAFF. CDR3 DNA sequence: TGTGCCAGCAGTTTAAGGGAAGGCACTGAAGCTTTCTTT.

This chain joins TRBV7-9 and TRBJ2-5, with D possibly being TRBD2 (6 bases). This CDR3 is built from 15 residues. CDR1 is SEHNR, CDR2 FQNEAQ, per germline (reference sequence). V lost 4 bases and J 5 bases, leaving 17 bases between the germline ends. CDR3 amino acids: CASSWAGREVETQYF. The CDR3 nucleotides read TGTGCCAGCAGCTGGGCCGGCAGGGAGGTTGAGACCCAGTACTTC.